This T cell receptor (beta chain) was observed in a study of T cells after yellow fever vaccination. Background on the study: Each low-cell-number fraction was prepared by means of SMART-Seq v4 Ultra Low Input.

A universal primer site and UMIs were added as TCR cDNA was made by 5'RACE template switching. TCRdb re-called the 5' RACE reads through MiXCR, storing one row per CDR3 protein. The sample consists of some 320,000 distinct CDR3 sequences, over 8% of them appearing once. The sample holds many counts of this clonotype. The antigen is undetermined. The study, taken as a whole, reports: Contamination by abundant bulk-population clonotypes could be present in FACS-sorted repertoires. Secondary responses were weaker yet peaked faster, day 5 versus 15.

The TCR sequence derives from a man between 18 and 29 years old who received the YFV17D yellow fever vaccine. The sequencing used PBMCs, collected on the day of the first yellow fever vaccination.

CDR3 loop: CASLPKGLDRNEKLFF. CDR3 nucleotide sequence: TGTGCCAGCCTTCCAAAGGGGCTTGATCGTAACGAAAAACTGTTTTTT. V usage is TRBV7-9 and J usage is TRBJ1-4; D might be TRBD1 (5 bases). CDR1 is SEHNR and CDR2 is FQNEAQ in the germline V gene (reference sequence). V dropped 8 bases and J dropped 8 bases, with 24 bases sitting between them. The CDR3 is made up of 16 amino acids.